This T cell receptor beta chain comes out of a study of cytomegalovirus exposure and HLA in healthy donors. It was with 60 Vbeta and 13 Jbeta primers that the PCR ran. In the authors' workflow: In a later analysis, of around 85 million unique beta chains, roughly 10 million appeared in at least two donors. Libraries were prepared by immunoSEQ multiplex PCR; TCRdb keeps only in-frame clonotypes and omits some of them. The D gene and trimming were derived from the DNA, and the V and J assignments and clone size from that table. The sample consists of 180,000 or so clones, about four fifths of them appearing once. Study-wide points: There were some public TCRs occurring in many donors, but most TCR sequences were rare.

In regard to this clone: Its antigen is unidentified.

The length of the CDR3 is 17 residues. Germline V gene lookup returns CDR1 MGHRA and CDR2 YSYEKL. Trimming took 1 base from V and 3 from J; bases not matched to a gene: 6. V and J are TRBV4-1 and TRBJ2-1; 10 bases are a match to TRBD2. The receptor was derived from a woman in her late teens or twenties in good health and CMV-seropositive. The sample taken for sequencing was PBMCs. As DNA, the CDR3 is TGCGCCAGCAGCCAAGCCAGGAGCGGGGGGGACTACAATGAGCAGTTCTTC. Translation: CASSQARSGGDYNEQFF.